Below are 27 T cell receptor beta chains sequenced from a single sample in a study of blood T cell repertoires in COVID-19. Assay used: immunoSEQ multiplex PCR; TCRdb lists only in-frame clones, some missing. The sample shows 150,000 to 200,000 clones, approximately 80% of them seen only once. The sample comprised PBMCs or T cells enriched from blood (not recorded which). The source of these receptors is a man between 45 and 60 years old who had recovered from COVID-19.

This clone was seen only a few times. The chain joins TRBV5-1 to TRBJ2-6; D is perhaps TRBD2 (6 bases). V shed 4 bases and J shed 0 bases, with 11 bases lying between them. This CDR3 comprises 16 residues. Per germline, CDR1 SGHRS and CDR2 YFSETQ. CDR3 region: CASSPDGGSGANVLTF. The CDR3 DNA follows: TGCGCCAGCAGCCCGGACGGGGGCTCTGGGGCCAACGTCCTGACTTTC.

The rearrangement links TRBV5-1 to TRBJ2-7, with D maybe TRBD2 (6 bases). Trimming took off 4 bases at V and 0 bases at J, with 17 bases between the two ends. Germline V gene lookup returns CDR1 SGHRS and CDR2 YFSETQ. The CDR3 loop spans 16 amino acids. The CDR3 coding sequence is TGCGCCAGCAGCCCGGACTCGGGACTCTACTCCTACGAGCAGTACTTC. Amino acids: CASSPDSGLYSYEQYF.

The chain combines TRBV21-1 with TRBJ1-2; the table assigns TRBD1, which was not confirmed against the DNA. TRBV21-1 is recorded as a pseudogene. The CDR3 is 11 residues long. CDR3 in amino acids: CASSNLAGYTF. CDR3 DNA: TGTGCCAGCAGCAATTTGGCTGGCTACACCTTC.

The chain combines TRBV14 with TRBJ1-1, with unresolved D. Deletions cut 0 bases from V and 3 bases from J, with 5 bases between. Germline CDR1 SGHDN, CDR2 FVKESK. This CDR3 contains 13 residues. CDR3 sequence (DNA): TGTGCCAGCAGCCAAGAACAGTACACTGAAGCTTTCTTT. Encoded protein: CASSQEQYTEAFF.

The chain couples TRBV24-1 to TRBJ1-4, with 9 positions matching TRBD1. Germline CDR1 KGHDR, CDR2 SFDVKD. The V segment lost 3 bases and the J segment 8 bases; nucleotides outside the gene matches: 6. The CDR3 consists of 15 residues. For the CDR3, the DNA is TGTGCCACCAGTGATCCCGGACAGGGGAGGGAAAAACTGTTTTTT. It encodes CATSDPGQGREKLFF.

This sequence joins TRBV5-1 and TRBJ2-7, with TRBD1 matching over 11 bases. J gave up 7 bases and V 3 bases, and 12 bases lay outside the gene matches. Germline CDR1 reads SGHRS; CDR2 reads YFSETQ. This CDR3 has 16 residues. The CDR3 sequence: CASSWTGGPSPGEQYF. CDR3 DNA sequence: TGCGCCAGCAGCTGGACAGGGGGCCCCTCACCGGGAGAGCAGTACTTC.

Here the CDR3 DNA reads TGTGCCGGAGGGAGGAACACTGAAGCTTTCTTT. It translates to CAGGRNTEAFF. The chain is built from TRBV3-1 (or the pseudogene TRBV3-2) and TRBJ1-1; D uncertain. V shed 11 bases and J shed 1 base, with 8 bases lying between them. The V gene's germline CDR1 is LGHDT and CDR2 YNNKEL (reference sequence). The CDR3 has 11 residues.

The chain combines TRBV2 with TRBJ2-1; 9 nucleotides line up with TRBD2. The CDR3 covers 14 residues. CDR1 and CDR2 (germline): SNHLY, FYNNEI. The V gene end was trimmed by 4 bases and the J gene end by 10 bases; junction bases not matched to a gene: 8. The CDR3 spells CASSGAGGPEEQFF. The DNA for the CDR3 is TGTGCCAGCAGTGGGGCGGGAGGGCCTGAGGAGCAGTTCTTC.

The chain recombines TRBV19 with TRBJ2-7, with D perhaps matching TRBD1 (5 bases). The CDR3 length is 17 residues. Germline V lookup: CDR1 LNHDA, CDR2 SQIVND (reference sequence). V lost 0 bases to trimming and J lost 9 bases, with 24 bases between them. CDR3 protein: CASSIDFHDGAFCGQYF. DNA for the CDR3: TGTGCCAGTAGTATAGATTTTCATGATGGGGCTTTTTGTGGGCAGTACTTC. Full variable domain (outside the CDR3, taken from reference TRBV19 and TRBJ2-7): DGGITQSPKYLFRKEGQNVTLSCEQNLNHDAMYWYRQDPGQGLRLIYYSQIVNDFQKGDIAEGYSVSREKKESFPLTVTSAQKNPTAFYLCASSIDFHDGAFCGQYFGPGTRLTVT.

The chain uses TRBV15 and TRBJ2-6, with 7 bases fitting TRBD1. Per the germline V gene, CDR1 is LNHNV and CDR2 is YYDKDF (reference sequence). The CDR3 covers 16 residues. After removal of 1 base from V and 4 bases from J, the junction contained 4 bases not matched to a gene. CDR3 bases: TGTGCCACCAGCAGAGGGACAGGCTCCGGGGCCAACGTCCTGACTTTC. Amino acid sequence: CATSRGTGSGANVLTF.

This rearrangement joins TRBV6-1 to TRBJ2-3; D might be TRBD2 (5 bases). This CDR3 contains 14 residues. V was clipped by 0 bases and J by 11 bases, with 15 bases between them. From germline, CDR1 is MNHNS and CDR2 SASEGT. CDR3 in DNA: TGTGCCAGCAGTGAAGCGCTACAGTCCCGGGGGCAGTATTTT. It translates to CASSEALQSRGQYF.

This rearrangement joins TRBV5-1 to TRBJ2-7, with D maybe TRBD2 (5 bases). The V end was cut by 0 bases, the J end by 5 bases, with 12 bases between. Germline CDR1 SGHRS, CDR2 YFSETQ. This CDR3 spans 14 amino acids. The DNA of the CDR3 is TGCGCCAGCAGCTTGGAAGGGAGAGGGCACGAGCAGTACTTC. This sequence encodes CASSLEGRGHEQYF.

The J gene is TRBJ1-5, the V gene TRBV29-1; 7 nucleotides line up with TRBD1. Germline V lookup: CDR1 SQVTM, CDR2 ANQGSEA. The CDR3 runs 14 residues. The V and J ends lost 4 bases and 3 bases, in that order; junction bases with no gene match: 6. The CDR3 DNA reads TGCAGCGTTGTCGAAGGGGGCGACAATCAGCCCCAGCATTTT. Its protein product is CSVVEGGDNQPQHF. The full variable domain, rest sourced from reference TRBV29-1 and TRBJ1-5, is SAVISQKPSRDICQRGTSLTIQCQVDSQVTMMFWYRQQPGQSLTLIATANQGSEATYESGFVIDKFPISRPNLTFSTLTVSNMSPEDSSIYLCSVVEGGDNQPQHFGDGTRLSIL.

The CDR3 spells CSALGGHEAFF. The CDR3 coding sequence is TGCAGTGCTCTAGGGGGACATGAAGCTTTCTTT. The chain joins TRBV20-1 to TRBJ1-1, with a weak D call TRBD1 (6 bases). The CDR3 runs 11 residues. Germline lookup yields CDR1 DFQATT and CDR2 SNEGSKA (reference sequence). With 5 bases removed from V and 7 bases from J, the gap between germline ends came to 11 bases.

The chain is built from TRBV27 and TRBJ2-2; the match to TRBD1 covers 9 bases. The CDR3 totals 16 residues. CDR1 is MNHEY, CDR2 SMNVEV, per germline (reference sequence). J lost 6 bases, V lost 8 bases, and 13 bases had no gene match. CDR3 amino acids: CASQPNRGRVSGELFF. The CDR3 bases are TGTGCCAGCCAACCCAACAGGGGGCGCGTATCCGGGGAGCTGTTTTTT.

The chain couples TRBV19 to TRBJ1-4; a possible D gene is TRBD1 (5 bases). CDR1 LNHDA and CDR2 SQIVND come from the germline V gene (reference sequence). The CDR3 loop spans 15 amino acids. V shed 4 bases and J shed 7 bases, with 16 bases lying between them. The CDR3 DNA follows: TGTGCCAGTAGTAGCCGCGTTCAGGGAACTGAAAAACTGTTTTTT. Protein: CASSSRVQGTEKLFF.

The V gene is TRBV5-1, the J gene TRBJ1-4; weak D call: TRBD1 (5 bases). The V end lost 4 bases, the J end lost 5 bases, and 15 bases lay between the germline ends. CDR1 and CDR2 (germline): SGHRS, YFSETQ. The CDR3 length is 15 residues. The CDR3 region is CASSAQGVGNEKLFF. The CDR3 DNA reads TGCGCCAGCAGCGCGCAGGGTGTGGGGAATGAAAAACTGTTTTTT.

The J gene is TRBJ2-1, the V gene TRBV3-1 (or the pseudogene TRBV3-2); D is uncertain. Germline values: CDR1 LGHDT, CDR2 YNNKEL (reference sequence). The CDR3 consists of 13 residues. V was clipped by 0 bases and J by 8 bases, with 8 bases between them. The CDR3 DNA sequence: TGTGCCAGCAGCCAAGATGGTGCGGATGAGCAGTTCTTC. It specifies CASSQDGADEQFF.

The rearrangement joins TRBV7-2 to TRBJ2-1; TRBD2 is a possible D gene (6 bases). The CDR3 has 15 residues. Germline lookup yields CDR1 SGHTA and CDR2 FQGNSA. Trimming pared 5 bases from V and 6 bases from J, leaving 17 bases between. The CDR3 nucleotides read TGTGCCAGCAGCCCACGGGGAGCGGGTTCCAATGAGCAGTTCTTC. Its protein is CASSPRGAGSNEQFF.

This clone was counted once. This chain joins TRBV12-1 and TRBJ2-7; the D call TRBD1 from the table was never checked on the DNA. TRBV12-1 is reported as a pseudogene. The CDR3 is made up of 17 amino acids. Written as DNA, the CDR3 is TGTGCCAGCAGCTTTGTCCGTCGACAGGGAGAGGGGTACGAGCAGTACTTC. Residues: CASSFVRRQGEGYEQYF.

The J gene is TRBJ1-1, the V gene TRBV7-8, with a weak D call TRBD1 (5 bases). The CDR3 runs 14 residues. Germline CDR1 and CDR2: SGHVS and FQNEAQ. Trimming removed 2 bases at V and 1 base at J, with 8 bases between. CDR3 residues: CASSLPTANTEAFF. DNA of the CDR3: TGTGCCAGCAGCTTACCGACAGCGAACACTGAAGCTTTCTTT.

The genes are TRBV24-1 and TRBJ2-1; TRBD1 matches 8 bases. Germline loops: CDR1 KGHDR, CDR2 SFDVKD. Trimming took 5 bases from V and 0 from J; bases not matched to a gene: 17. The CDR3 length is 20 residues. The CDR3 spells CATSAQGAVQNFRSYNEQFF. In DNA, the CDR3 is TGTGCCACCAGTGCCCAGGGGGCAGTCCAAAACTTTCGCTCCTACAATGAGCAGTTCTTC.

Remarks on this clone: The sample holds other DNA sequences that translate to the same CDR3. V is TRBV2 and J is TRBJ1-5, with TRBD1 matching over 8 bases. The V gene end was trimmed by 6 bases and the J gene end by 1 base; junction bases not matched to a gene: 2. The CDR3 covers 14 residues. Germline V CDR1 and CDR2: SNHLY, FYNNEI. The CDR3 coding sequence is TGTGCCAGCAGGGGACAGGCGAGCAATCAGCCCCAGCATTTT. Amino acids: CASRGQASNQPQHF.

The chain carries TRBV6-5 and TRBJ2-2; no firm D call. Germline V lookup: CDR1 MNHEY, CDR2 SVGAGI. The V end was cut by 7 bases, the J end by 6 bases, with 9 bases between. This CDR3 comprises 12 residues. The CDR3 DNA reads as TGTGCCAGCACGTGGCCACCCGGGGAGCTGTTTTTT. Protein sequence: CASTWPPGELFF.

The V gene is TRBV6-5, the J gene TRBJ2-7; D is ambiguous. Germline V gives CDR1 MNHEY, CDR2 SVGAGI. The germline V and J ends were trimmed by 6 bases and 0 bases, with 12 bases remaining between them. The CDR3 extends over 14 amino acids. CDR3 sequence (DNA): TGTGCCAGCAGAAATGACTTTAACTCCTACGAGCAGTACTTC. It encodes CASRNDFNSYEQYF.

V is TRBV19 and J is TRBJ2-1; tentatively, D is TRBD2 (5 bases). The V end lost 5 bases, the J end lost 0 bases, and 14 bases lay between the germline ends. This CDR3 comprises 16 residues. The germline gives CDR1 LNHDA, CDR2 SQIVND (reference sequence). CDR3 amino acids: CASSLKADSSYNEQFF. For the CDR3, the DNA is TGTGCCAGTAGTTTAAAAGCGGATTCCTCCTACAATGAGCAGTTCTTC.

The V call is TRBV12-3 or TRBV12-4, the J call TRBJ2-7; D is possibly TRBD2 (5 bases). Trimming removed 6 bases from V and 0 bases from J, with 9 bases in between. CDR3 length equals 13 residues. CDR3 amino acids: CASRDSSSYEQYF. CDR3 coding DNA: TGTGCCAGCAGGGACTCGAGCTCCTACGAGCAGTACTTC.